This record covers a single T cell receptor beta chain. What it recognizes is unknown. The data derive from a study of T cells in Graves' hyperthyroidism and ophthalmopathy. RNA transcripts yielded amplified TCR beta CDR3 regions. The HTBI primer set drove a first-round RT-PCR of the TCR CDR3. A single record per CDR3 protein comes from TCRdb applying MiXCR to the multiplex PCR reads. The sample carries 45,000 to 50,000 distinct CDR3 sequences, around 45% recorded once. Overall study results and limits: Ophthalmopathy was predicted by the model a median of approximately 6 months ahead of onset.

This CDR3 contains 14 residues. Germline CDR1 and CDR2: WNHNN and SYGVQD (reference sequence). J lost 6 bases, V lost 4 bases, and 3 bases had no gene match. This clonotype originated in a woman in her fifties or sixties with Graves' hyperthyroidism. This chain joins TRBV10-1 and TRBJ2-7, with 13 bases identical to TRBD2. Sequenced: peripheral blood or thyroid tissue (not recorded which). CDR3 bases: TGCGCCAGCAGTGGACTAGCGGGAGGTAGCGAGCAGTACTTC. The encoded protein is CASSGLAGGSEQYF.